These 20 T cell receptor beta chains share one sample of origin, sequenced in a study of PD-L1 blockade in urothelial cancer. Sequenced by immunoSEQ multiplex PCR; TCRdb stores in-frame clones only, minus some. The sample has around 56,000 clones; more than 70% are singletons. The sequencing here drew on PBMCs, taken around atezolizumab (anti-PD-L1) treatment. Source of these receptors: a man in his fifties or sixties with urothelial cancer.

This sequence joins TRBV2 and TRBJ2-1, with 10 bases fitting TRBD2. V was clipped by 6 bases and J by 5 bases; unmatched bases: 4. The germline V gene has CDR1 SNHLY and CDR2 FYNNEI. This CDR3 has 14 amino acids. CDR3 sequence: CASRSGRANNEQFF. CDR3 DNA: TGTGCCAGCAGGAGCGGGAGGGCCAACAATGAGCAGTTCTTC.

This clone appeared a single time. This chain joins TRBV5-1 and TRBJ2-1; 8 positions agree with TRBD2. Germline V gene data show CDR1 as SGHRS and CDR2 as YFSETQ. This CDR3 spans 16 amino acids. V lost 4 bases and J lost 3; bases outside the gene matches: 9. The CDR3: CASSTELAASYNEQFF. CDR3 sequence (DNA): TGCGCCAGCAGCACCGAACTAGCGGCAAGCTACAATGAGCAGTTCTTC.

The J gene is TRBJ1-5, the V gene TRBV15; the D gene is possibly TRBD1 (6 bases). CDR3 length: 15 residues. Germline CDR1 is LNHNV and CDR2 is YYDKDF (reference sequence). V lost 0 bases, J lost 1 base, and 7 bases lay in between. The CDR3 here is CATSRDGQSNQPQHF. For the CDR3, the DNA is TGTGCCACCAGCAGAGATGGACAGAGCAATCAGCCCCAGCATTTT.

The chain has TRBV9 and TRBJ2-3; D not certain. CDR1 is SGDLS, CDR2 YYNGEE, per germline. V lost 1 base, J lost 7 bases, and 13 bases lay in between. The CDR3 runs to 14 residues. The CDR3 DNA reads as TGTGCCAGCAGCGTAAAGAGCACACAGAATACGCAGTATTTT. Amino acids: CASSVKSTQNTQYF.

CDR3 sequence reads: CASSRDRGGNQPQHF. The CDR3 DNA reads as TGTGCCAGCAGCCGAGACAGGGGCGGCAATCAGCCCCAGCATTTT. The J gene is TRBJ1-5, the V gene TRBV6-5, with 8 bases fitting TRBD1. The V gene end was trimmed by 6 bases and the J gene end by 2 bases; junction bases not matched to a gene: 6. This CDR3 is 15 amino acids long. Germline values: CDR1 MNHEY, CDR2 SVGAGI.

The chain uses TRBV5-4 and TRBJ2-3; maybe TRBD2 (5 bases). V dropped 0 bases and J dropped 6 bases, with 20 bases sitting between them. Germline-derived CDR1 and CDR2 are SGHNT and YYREEE (reference sequence). The CDR3 extends over 17 amino acids. CDR3 sequence reads: CASSLAATLGRGDTQYF. CDR3 sequence (DNA): TGTGCCAGCAGCTTGGCCGCTACTTTAGGGAGAGGCGATACGCAGTATTTT.

The chain combines TRBV5-1 with TRBJ2-3; 10 nucleotides agree with TRBD1. The V and J ends lost 2 bases and 5 bases, in that order; junction bases with no gene match: 8. Germline loops: CDR1 SGHRS, CDR2 YFSETQ. The CDR3 has 16 amino acids. CDR3 protein: CASSFLPGQGKDTQYF. The CDR3 bases are TGCGCCAGCAGCTTCCTCCCGGGACAGGGGAAAGATACGCAGTATTTT.

The chain carries TRBV6-1 and TRBJ2-3; the D gene is possibly TRBD2 (5 bases). Germline lookup yields CDR1 MNHNS and CDR2 SASEGT. V lost 6 bases, J lost 0 bases, and 7 bases lay in between. The CDR3 contains 13 residues. The CDR3 is CASRRASTDTQYF. The CDR3 DNA is TGTGCCAGCAGGCGGGCAAGCACAGATACGCAGTATTTT.

This sequence joins TRBV19 and TRBJ2-1; TRBD1 agrees at 8 bases. Germline V gives CDR1 LNHDA, CDR2 SQIVND (reference sequence). The trim removed 4 bases at V and 9 bases at J, leaving 11 bases unmatched. The CDR3 runs to 15 residues. CDR3 sequence (DNA): TGTGCCAGTAGTACCGGACAGGGAGGCGTAGGTGAGCAGTTCTTC. This translates into CASSTGQGGVGEQFF.

This chain uses TRBV28 with TRBJ1-4; unclear D gene. V lost 5 bases, J lost 8 bases, and 9 bases lay in between. Germline-derived CDR1 and CDR2 are MDHEN and SYDVKM. This CDR3 is 12 amino acids long. The CDR3 here is CASSLQTEKLFF. DNA of the CDR3: TGTGCCAGCAGTCTACAGACAGAAAAACTGTTTTTT.

V and J are TRBV29-1 and TRBJ1-1; D gene uncertain. This CDR3 region has 13 residues. Per the germline V gene, CDR1 is SQVTM and CDR2 is ANQGSEA. Trimming stripped 5 bases from V and 0 bases from J, with 10 bases between. CDR3 loop: CSVQAVMNTEAFF. CDR3 DNA sequence: TGCAGCGTTCAGGCAGTCATGAACACTGAAGCTTTCTTT.

The chain is built from TRBV5-4 and TRBJ2-7; the match to TRBD2 covers 14 bases. The length of the CDR3 is 16 residues. CDR1 SGHNT and CDR2 YYREEE come from the germline V gene (reference sequence). V lost 4 bases, J lost 5 bases, and 8 bases stayed unmatched. Here the CDR3 DNA reads TGTGCCAGCAGCGCAAGACTAGCGGGAGGGCCCCACGAGCAGTACTTC. It encodes CASSARLAGGPHEQYF. Complete variable domain (other parts from reference TRBV5-4 and TRBJ2-7): ETGVTQSPTHLIKTRGQQVTLRCSSQSGHNTVSWYQQALGQGPQFIFQYYREEENGRGNFPPRFSGLQFPNYSSELNVNALELDDSALYLCASSARLAGGPHEQYFGPGTRLTVT.

The chain carries TRBV5-1 and TRBJ2-1; no clear D. The CDR3 loop spans 14 amino acids. Trimming removed 2 bases from V and 0 bases from J, with 6 bases in between. Germline values: CDR1 SGHRS, CDR2 YFSETQ. The CDR3 nucleotides read TGCGCCAGCAGCTTAACCAGCTCCTACAATGAGCAGTTCTTC. Translation gives CASSLTSSYNEQFF.

J is TRBJ2-7 and V is TRBV28; 7 bases are a match to TRBD1. The CDR3 loop spans 13 amino acids. Looked up from germline, CDR1 is MDHEN and CDR2 is SYDVKM. The V gene end was trimmed by 6 bases and the J gene end by 3 bases; junction bases not matched to a gene: 5. DNA of the CDR3: TGTGCCAGCAGGGGACAGCCGAACTACGAGCAGTACTTC. This codes for CASRGQPNYEQYF.

This sequence joins TRBV7-2 and TRBJ2-5; maybe TRBD1 (6 bases). The CDR3 covers 14 residues. The germline gives CDR1 SGHTA, CDR2 FQGNSA. The V end was cut by 6 bases, the J end by 5 bases, with 16 bases between. CDR3 sequence: CASSRKGVGETQYF. The CDR3 DNA follows: TGTGCCAGCAGTCGAAAGGGGGTAGGGGAGACCCAGTACTTC.

This clone was detected only a few times. This chain uses TRBV28 with TRBJ2-3; TRBD2 might be the D (5 bases). The CDR3 has 16 residues. V was cut by 6 bases and J by 1 base, with 17 bases left in between. Per the germline V gene, CDR1 is MDHEN and CDR2 is SYDVKM. This CDR3 is CASRRTVSARTDTQYF. CDR3 in DNA: TGTGCCAGCAGGCGTACGGTTAGCGCACGCACAGATACGCAGTATTTT.

This chain connects TRBV6-5 to TRBJ2-7; weak D call: TRBD1 (5 bases). The V and J ends lost 0 bases and 2 bases respectively, with 8 bases between them. The germline CDR1 and CDR2 sequences are MNHEY and SVGAGI. The CDR3 is 14 amino acids. This chain's CDR3 is CASSYSWTTYEQYF. The CDR3 coding sequence is TGTGCCAGCAGTTACTCTTGGACAACCTACGAGCAGTACTTC.

The genes are TRBV9 and TRBJ2-2; D possibly corresponds to TRBD1 (6 bases). Germline CDR1 is SGDLS and CDR2 is YYNGEE. This CDR3 has 14 amino acids. V was pared by 2 bases and J by 6 bases, with 11 bases between. CDR3 region: CASSVDTGSGELFF. CDR3 coding DNA: TGTGCCAGCAGCGTCGACACAGGGTCCGGGGAGCTGTTTTTT.

V gene TRBV5-1 combines with J gene TRBJ2-1, with D maybe TRBD1 (6 bases). V gave up 2 bases and J gave up 6 bases, with 18 bases separating them. The CDR3 runs 16 residues. The germline CDR1 and CDR2 sequences are SGHRS and YFSETQ. The CDR3 sequence: CASSLWGPTGSNEQFF. CDR3 coding DNA: TGCGCCAGCAGCTTATGGGGGCCAACCGGGTCCAATGAGCAGTTCTTC.

The count of this clone is one. The chain links TRBV10-3 to TRBJ2-7; 10 bases map to TRBD2. The CDR3 totals 16 residues. Germline V gene data show CDR1 as ENHRY and CDR2 as SYGVKD. With V trimmed by 1 base and J by 1 base, 4 bases remained unmatched. The CDR3 sequence: CAISEFGLAESYEQYF. CDR3 nucleotides: TGTGCCATCAGTGAGTTCGGACTAGCGGAATCCTACGAGCAGTACTTC.